This T cell receptor beta chain was captured by sequencing in a study of regulatory T cells in long-lasting Graves disease. For this clonotype: The antigen is undetermined.

CDR3 length: 15 residues. Unmatched junction bases numbered 8, after V lost 3 bases and J lost 5 bases. Per the germline V gene, CDR1 is SGHRS and CDR2 is YFSETQ. Findings of the study overall: Persistent patients shared more public clonotypes (2,741) than newly diagnosed patients (about 970).

For TCR beta, libraries came from iRepertoire HTBI primers and Arm-PCR of CDR3 regions. From the multiplex PCR reads, TCRdb called clonotypes with MiXCR, one entry per CDR3 protein. Of hundreds of thousands of distinct CDR3 sequences detected, 30% appear once; the ten largest clones hold roughly 46%. The time point is: persistent/refractory GD, antithyroid drugs over 5 years with positive TRAb. Isolated PBMC RNA provided the starting material for the TCR library. Patient provenance is recorded as an endocrinology department in Xi'an, China. The sequence came from a female donor with Graves disease. The chain carries TRBV5-1 and TRBJ1-1; 9 nucleotides match TRBD1. The sample was peripheral blood mononuclear cells (PBMCs), taken when the disease was refractory, from a patient treated with antithyroid drugs. CDR3 loop: CASSWGQGKGTEAFF. CDR3 nucleotides: TGCGCCAGCAGCTGGGGACAGGGAAAGGGAACTGAAGCTTTCTTT. Supplemented by reference TRBV5-1 and TRBJ1-1, the full variable domain reads KAGVTQTPRYLIKTRGQQVTLSCSPISGHRSVSWYQQTPGQGLQFLFEYFSETQRNKGNFPGRFSGRQFSNSRSEMNVSTLELGDSALYLCASSWGQGKGTEAFFGQGTRLTVV.